Each of the 20 T cell receptor beta chains below was sequenced from the same sample in a study of cytomegalovirus exposure and HLA in healthy donors. Both 60 Vbeta primers and 13 Jbeta primers went into the PCR. Method: immunoSEQ multiplex PCR; TCRdb's copy keeps in-frame clones and lacks some. The table has 160,000 or so clones, around four fifths seen once; the top ten hold 1.3%. Sequencing input: PBMCs. The receptors shown here come from a man aged 25-40 years in good health and CMV-seronegative.

This rearrangement joins TRBV5-5 to TRBJ2-5; the D is unclear. CDR3 length equals 13 residues. The V end lost 2 bases, the J end lost 1 base, and 6 bases lay between the germline ends. Germline V gene lookup returns CDR1 SGHKS and CDR2 YYEKEE (reference sequence). CDR3 coding DNA: TGTGCCAGCAGCTTTGCGCCCCAAGAGACCCAGTACTTC. Residues: CASSFAPQETQYF.

The V and J genes are TRBV30 and TRBJ1-1; D is possibly TRBD1 (5 bases). Trimming shortened V by 0 bases and J by 5 bases, and 13 bases separated the two germline ends. This CDR3 is built from 14 residues. Per the germline V gene, CDR1 is GTSNPN and CDR2 is SVGIG (reference sequence). The CDR3 nucleotides are TGTGCCTGGAGTGTGCCCAGGGCCGGGACTGAAGCTTTCTTT. It specifies CAWSVPRAGTEAFF.

The gene calls are TRBV7-8 and TRBJ1-2; D not certain. The CDR3 runs 12 residues. CDR1 and CDR2 from the germline V gene are SGHVS and FQNEAQ. V lost 0 bases to trimming and J lost 4 bases, with 3 bases between them. The CDR3 reads CASSLALYGYTF. The DNA of the CDR3 is TGTGCCAGCAGCTTAGCTCTCTATGGCTACACCTTC.

The rearrangement uses TRBV19 and TRBJ2-1, with a weak D call TRBD1 (5 bases). In germline, CDR1 is LNHDA, CDR2 SQIVND (reference sequence). CDR3 size: 12 residues. V was trimmed by 4 bases and J by 8 bases, leaving 9 bases between them. The CDR3 loop reads CASSTQAHEQFF. The DNA of the CDR3 is TGTGCCAGTAGTACACAGGCGCATGAGCAGTTCTTC.

This chain connects TRBV12-5 to TRBJ2-5; weak D call: TRBD1 (6 bases). V was trimmed by 3 bases and J by 5 bases, leaving 10 bases between them. In germline, CDR1 is LGHNT, CDR2 FRNRAP. The CDR3 has 13 amino acids. The CDR3 nucleotides are TGTGCTAGTGGTTTATCAGGGGAGGAGACCCAGTACTTC. It encodes CASGLSGEETQYF.

The chain has TRBV4-1 and TRBJ2-5; TRBD1 agrees at 7 bases. The germline V gene encodes CDR1 MGHRA and CDR2 YSYEKL. There are 14 residues in the CDR3. Trimming took 5 bases from V and 2 from J; bases not matched to a gene: 5. In DNA form, the CDR3 reads TGCGCCAGCAGCTCCCGGGACAGTCAAGAGACCCAGTACTTC. It encodes CASSSRDSQETQYF.

This chain joins TRBV18 and TRBJ2-7; tentatively, D is TRBD2 (5 bases). The germline V gene encodes CDR1 KGHSH and CDR2 LQKENI. Trimming removed 6 bases from V and 4 bases from J, with 19 bases in between. The CDR3 extends over 15 amino acids. Here the CDR3 reads CASSRSSETKYEQYF. In DNA, the CDR3 is TGTGCCAGCTCCCGGAGTAGCGAGACCAAATACGAGCAGTACTTC.

The chain carries TRBV9 and TRBJ2-1; 14 bases fit TRBD2. Germline V gene data show CDR1 as SGDLS and CDR2 as YYNGEE. The CDR3 is made up of 16 amino acids. The junction had 8 bases not matched to a gene; V was cut back by 3 bases and J by 9 bases. DNA of the CDR3: TGTGCCAGCAGCGCGGAGGTGGGACTAGCGGGAGCTGAGCAGTTCTTC. This sequence encodes CASSAEVGLAGAEQFF.

The V call is TRBV7-2, the J call TRBJ2-7; 7 bases match TRBD1. Trimming took 5 bases from V and 2 from J; bases not matched to a gene: 15. Germline V gene data show CDR1 as SGHTA and CDR2 as FQGNSA. The CDR3 loop spans 17 amino acids. CDR3 DNA: TGTGCCAGCAGCGCCCGGGACAGAACATCCACCACCTACGAGCAGTACTTC. Protein: CASSARDRTSTTYEQYF.

The chain couples TRBV25-1 to TRBJ1-2; D unclear. The V gene lost 8 bases and the J gene lost 7 bases, with 8 bases spanning the gap. Germline V gene sequence: CDR1 MGHDK, CDR2 SYGVNS. This CDR3 is 10 amino acids long. The CDR3 nucleotides read TGTGCCAGCCTCGGGTCTGGCTACACCTTC. Amino acids: CASLGSGYTF.

This clone was seen a few times. The V and J genes are TRBV5-1 and TRBJ2-6; 8 bases fit TRBD1. CDR1 SGHRS and CDR2 YFSETQ come from the germline V gene. The CDR3 covers 16 residues. After removal of 4 bases from V and 3 bases from J, the junction contained 6 bases not matched to a gene. CDR3 region: CASSGGQVLGANVLTF. In DNA, the CDR3 is TGCGCCAGCAGCGGGGGACAGGTTCTTGGGGCCAACGTCCTGACTTTC.

The V gene is TRBV6-6, the J gene TRBJ2-7; TRBD2 agrees at 14 bases. Germline CDR1 MNHNY, CDR2 SVGAGI (reference sequence). The V segment lost 5 bases and the J segment 4 bases; nucleotides outside the gene matches: 4. This CDR3 spans 15 amino acids. The CDR3 loop reads CASSEGLAGDYEQYF. The CDR3 region has the DNA TGTGCCAGCAGTGAGGGACTAGCGGGAGATTACGAGCAGTACTTC.

The chain uses TRBV6-5 and TRBJ2-3; weak D call: TRBD2 (7 bases). The CDR3 runs 15 residues. In germline, CDR1 is MNHEY, CDR2 SVGAGI. Deletions cut 1 base from V and 4 bases from J, with 12 bases between. For the CDR3, the DNA is TGTGCCAGCAGTTACTGGGGGGGGCCGGCAGATACGCAGTATTTT. Translated: CASSYWGGPADTQYF.

The chain employs TRBV19 and TRBJ2-5; perhaps TRBD1 as D (5 bases). Trimming took off 10 bases at V and 5 bases at J, with 14 bases between the two ends. CDR3 length equals 12 residues. CDR1 and CDR2 from the germline V gene are LNHDA and SQIVND (reference sequence). CDR3 bases: TGTGCCACAGATCAGGGTTCGGAGACCCAGTACTTC. Translation: CATDQGSETQYF. The entire variable domain, with the rest obtained from reference TRBV19 and TRBJ2-5, is as follows: DGGITQSPKYLFRKEGQNVTLSCEQNLNHDAMYWYRQDPGQGLRLIYYSQIVNDFQKGDIAEGYSVSREKKESFPLTVTSAQKNPTAFYLCATDQGSETQYFGPGTRLLVL.

The V gene is TRBV7-3, the J gene TRBJ2-3, with D possibly being TRBD2 (6 bases). Germline V gene lookup returns CDR1 SGHTA and CDR2 FQGTGA. The CDR3 loop spans 13 amino acids. Trimming shortened V by 5 bases and J by 6 bases, and 12 bases separated the two germline ends. The CDR3 spells CASSPRREDTQYF. The CDR3 nucleotides are TGTGCCAGCAGCCCGCGGAGGGAGGATACGCAGTATTTT.

This clone was detected a few times. The rearrangement uses TRBV5-6 and TRBJ2-3; D remains ambiguous. V lost 0 bases and J 0 bases, leaving 5 bases between the germline ends. Germline CDR1 is SGHDT and CDR2 is YYEEEE. CDR3 size: 14 residues. CDR3 loop: CASSLALSTDTQYF. The CDR3 DNA follows: TGTGCCAGCAGCTTGGCCTTGAGCACAGATACGCAGTATTTT.

The V call is TRBV11-3, the J call TRBJ2-1; D possibly corresponds to TRBD2 (6 bases). The V gene's germline CDR1 is SGHNT and CDR2 YENEEA. The CDR3 is 14 amino acids. V gave up 3 bases and J gave up 7 bases, with 13 bases separating them. The CDR3 loop reads CASSFRGVSNEQFF. CDR3 in DNA: TGTGCCAGCAGCTTCCGCGGGGTTTCAAATGAGCAGTTCTTC.

The V call is TRBV5-6, the J call TRBJ2-7; TRBD1 matches at 9 bases. V lost 1 base and J lost 3; bases outside the gene matches: 11. The CDR3 is 17 amino acids. Germline CDR1 reads SGHDT; CDR2 reads YYEEEE. CDR3: CASSLFVGTGINYEQYF. The CDR3 DNA sequence: TGTGCCAGCAGCTTGTTCGTAGGGACAGGGATCAACTACGAGCAGTACTTC.

J is TRBJ1-4 and V is TRBV25-1; tentative D call: TRBD1 (5 bases). The CDR3 has 16 residues. Trimming took off 2 bases at V and 4 bases at J, with 14 bases between the two ends. Germline-derived CDR1 and CDR2 are MGHDK and SYGVNS. The CDR3 sequence: CASSEPGRSFNEKLFF. The CDR3 coding sequence is TGTGCCAGCAGTGAACCAGGGCGATCTTTTAATGAAAAACTGTTTTTT.

This clone was observed a single time. J is TRBJ2-7 and V is TRBV10-3; TRBD2 matches at 9 bases. V lost 7 bases, J lost 5 bases, and 18 bases stayed unmatched. Germline V gene sequence: CDR1 ENHRY, CDR2 SYGVKD. This CDR3 spans 17 amino acids. CDR3 in amino acids: CAINSQRGDGEENEQYF. The CDR3 coding sequence is TGTGCCATCAATAGCCAGCGGGGGGACGGAGAGGAAAACGAGCAGTACTTC.